The entry below describes one T cell receptor beta chain. What it binds is unknown. This specimen comes from a study of T cells in localized non-small cell lung cancer. Germline V gene data show CDR1 as MGHDK and CDR2 as SYGVNS. CDR3 length: 11 residues. Trimming took 10 bases from V and 1 from J, leaving 7 bases between them. Study outcomes and limitations: Those with higher blood T cell density had longer overall survival. Tumor showed lower T cell clonality than uninvolved adjacent lung, where it was highest. It remains possible that heterogeneity exists, since only one tumor region was sequenced. Median detection of top 100 tumor clones in adjacent lung was about 60 clones.

Method: immunoSEQ multiplex PCR; TCRdb's copy keeps in-frame clones and lacks some. The sample lists 24,000 or so clones; 86% were seen once. V and J are TRBV25-1 and TRBJ1-1, with D uncertain. Sequencing used peripheral blood, obtained before any cancer treatment. The receptor was isolated from a female donor over 55 with stage I lung adenocarcinoma. The CDR3 region has the DNA TGTGCCACTAGCGGGAACACTGAAGCTTTCTTT. It yields the protein CATSGNTEAFF.